The 15 T cell receptor beta chains listed next were all sequenced from one sample in a study of blood T cells in healthy people across ages. Together with a sample-barcoded 5' primer, a J-beta primer mix was included in a second PCR lasting about 7 to 11 cycles. TCRdb reanalysed the 5' RACE reads using MiXCR and keeps one entry per CDR3 protein. The sample holds over 1.5 million distinct CDR3 sequences, roughly 49% seen once. Sequenced material: blood. The source is a woman between 40 and 55 years old in good health.

The rearrangement uses TRBV20-1 and TRBJ1-2; 10 bases match TRBD1. The CDR3 length is 14 residues. Unmatched junction bases numbered 6, after V lost 5 bases and J lost 3 bases. CDR1 is DFQATT and CDR2 is SNEGSKA in the germline V gene (reference sequence). The CDR3 loop is CSAGSGQGYYGYTF. The CDR3 DNA reads TGCAGTGCTGGATCGGGACAGGGGTACTATGGCTACACCTTC.

This chain joins TRBV4-3 and TRBJ1-6, with D unresolved. The CDR3 contains 13 residues. Germline V lookup: CDR1 LGHNA, CDR2 YSLEER. V lost 4 bases, J lost 8 bases, and 9 bases lay in between. The CDR3 loop is CASSLMRDSPLHF. The CDR3 coding sequence is TGCGCCAGCAGCCTGATGAGGGATTCACCCCTCCACTTT.

The rearrangement links TRBV7-2 to TRBJ1-4; 8 nucleotides match TRBD1. This CDR3 has 17 amino acids. Germline V CDR1 and CDR2: SGHTA, FQGNSA. The V segment lost 6 bases and the J segment 7 bases; nucleotides outside the gene matches: 16. The CDR3 reads CASSHEGADRDVEKLFF. CDR3 in DNA: TGTGCCAGCAGTCACGAGGGGGCGGACAGGGATGTTGAAAAACTGTTTTTT.

The CDR3 bases are TGCGCCAGCAGGCTGCGGGGACTACTTACAGATACGCAGTATTTT. It is translated as CASRLRGLLTDTQYF. The genes are TRBV4-1 and TRBJ2-3, with 7 bases identical to TRBD2. Germline V lookup: CDR1 MGHRA, CDR2 YSYEKL. Trimming at V came to 6 bases and at J to 3 bases, leaving 9 bases not matched to a gene. The CDR3 runs 15 residues.

This clonotype was found a few times. The chain recombines TRBV20-1 with TRBJ1-5, with unresolved D. The ends were cut back, 0 bases at V and 0 bases at J, with 6 bases in the middle. The CDR3 runs 14 residues. Germline lookup yields CDR1 DFQATT and CDR2 SNEGSKA (reference sequence). DNA of the CDR3: TGCAGTGCTAGAGAACCCAGTAGCAATCAGCCCCAGCATTTT. Its protein is CSAREPSSNQPQHF.

The gene calls are TRBV18 and TRBJ2-7; D uncertain. CDR1 KGHSH and CDR2 LQKENI come from the germline V gene. V was shortened by 6 bases and J by 0 bases, with 18 bases between the two germline ends. The CDR3 totals 16 residues. CDR3: CASSYTTSQSSYEQYF. In DNA form, the CDR3 reads TGTGCCAGCTCCTACACCACGTCCCAGAGCTCCTACGAGCAGTACTTC. The full variable domain, rest sourced from reference TRBV18 and TRBJ2-7, is NAGVMQNPRHLVRRRGQEARLRCSPMKGHSHVYWYRQLPEEGLKFMVYLQKENIIDESGMPKERFSAEFPKEGPSILRIQQVVRGDSAAYFCASSYTTSQSSYEQYFGPGTRLTVT.

This clonotype occurred a few times. This chain joins TRBV6-2 or TRBV6-3 and TRBJ2-3; possibly TRBD2 for D (5 bases). This CDR3 region has 15 residues. V gave up 0 bases and J gave up 3 bases, with 10 bases separating them. The germline V gene has CDR1 MNHEY and CDR2 SVGEGT. CDR3: CASSYSGLNTDTQYF. The CDR3 DNA reads TGTGCCAGCAGTTACTCTGGACTCAATACAGATACGCAGTATTTT.

This clonotype was seen a handful of times. The chain employs TRBV6-6 and TRBJ2-1; either TRBD1 or TRBD2 may fit D (5 bases each). From germline, CDR1 is MNHNY and CDR2 SVGAGI (reference sequence). V shed 6 bases and J shed 8 bases, with 11 bases lying between them. CDR3 length: 12 amino acids. The CDR3 sequence is CASRRDPDEQFF. CDR3 sequence (DNA): TGTGCCAGCAGGAGGGACCCAGATGAGCAGTTCTTC.

This clonotype turned up a few times. This chain joins TRBV7-3 and TRBJ2-1; D is perhaps TRBD2 (6 bases). The V end was cut by 3 bases, the J end by 8 bases, with 8 bases between. Germline assignment: CDR1 SGHTA and CDR2 FQGTGA. The CDR3 consists of 12 residues. CDR3 protein: CASSLTRHEQFF. DNA for the CDR3: TGTGCCAGCAGCTTGACTAGACATGAGCAGTTCTTC.

The chain uses TRBV4-1 and TRBJ2-5; tentatively, D is TRBD2 (6 bases). Germline-derived CDR1 and CDR2 are MGHRA and YSYEKL. The CDR3 spans 16 residues. Trimming shortened V by 1 base and J by 2 bases, and 14 bases separated the two germline ends. The CDR3 bases are TGCGCCAGCAGCCAAGGGCATAGCGGTGGACAAGAGACCCAGTACTTC. This sequence encodes CASSQGHSGGQETQYF.

This clonotype came up a few times. The V and J genes are TRBV20-1 and TRBJ2-3; D unresolved. This CDR3 has 12 amino acids. Germline V gene sequence: CDR1 DFQATT, CDR2 SNEGSKA (reference sequence). V was pared by 3 bases and J by 7 bases, with 11 bases between. The CDR3 DNA is TGCAGTGCTAGCCTAGTCGAAAATACGCAGTATTTT. Translating gives CSASLVENTQYF.

This clonotype was seen at least ten times. V is TRBV6-5 and J is TRBJ2-5, with 9 bases that match TRBD2. CDR1 is MNHEY, CDR2 SVGAGI, per germline. The V and J ends lost 0 bases and 1 base, in that order; junction bases with no gene match: 3. CDR3 length: 16 amino acids. The CDR3 region is CASSYSPSGVQETQYF. CDR3 DNA: TGTGCCAGCAGTTACTCTCCTAGCGGGGTCCAAGAGACCCAGTACTTC.

The J gene is TRBJ1-4, the V gene TRBV4-1, with D possibly being TRBD1 (5 bases). This CDR3 comprises 17 residues. Trimming took off 3 bases at V and 6 bases at J, with 20 bases between the two ends. From germline, CDR1 is MGHRA and CDR2 YSYEKL. The DNA of the CDR3 is TGCGCCAGCAGCCAGTTTCCGGGGGGATACGTGGATGAAAAACTGTTTTTT. Protein: CASSQFPGGYVDEKLFF.

This clonotype came up a few times. This sequence joins TRBV12-3 or TRBV12-4 and TRBJ1-4; the D gene is possibly TRBD1 (5 bases). This CDR3 spans 13 amino acids. Trimming removed 6 bases from V and 8 bases from J, with 13 bases in between. The CDR3 sequence: CASRRDREEKLFF. CDR3 nucleotide sequence: TGTGCCAGCAGGAGGGACCGGGAGGAAAAACTGTTTTTT.

This chain uses TRBV6-5 with TRBJ1-6; no definite D call. V lost 3 bases and J 0 bases, leaving 6 bases between the germline ends. The CDR3 is made up of 15 amino acids. Germline V gene data show CDR1 as MNHEY and CDR2 as SVGAGI. The chain's CDR3 is CASSYSLSYNSPLHF. CDR3 in DNA: TGTGCCAGCAGTTATTCCCTCTCCTATAATTCACCCCTCCACTTT.